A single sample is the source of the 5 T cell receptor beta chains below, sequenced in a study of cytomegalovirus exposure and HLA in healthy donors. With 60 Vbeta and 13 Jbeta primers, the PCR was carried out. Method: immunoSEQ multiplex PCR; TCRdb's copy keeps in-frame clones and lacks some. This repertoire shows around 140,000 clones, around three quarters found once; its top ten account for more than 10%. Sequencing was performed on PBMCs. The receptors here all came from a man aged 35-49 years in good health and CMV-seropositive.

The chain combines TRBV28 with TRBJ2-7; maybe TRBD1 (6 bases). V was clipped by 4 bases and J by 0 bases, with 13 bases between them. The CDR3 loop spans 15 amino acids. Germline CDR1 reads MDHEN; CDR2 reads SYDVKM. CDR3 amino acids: CASSSLGTLSYEQYF. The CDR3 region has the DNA TGTGCCAGCAGTTCTTTGGGGACACTCTCCTACGAGCAGTACTTC.

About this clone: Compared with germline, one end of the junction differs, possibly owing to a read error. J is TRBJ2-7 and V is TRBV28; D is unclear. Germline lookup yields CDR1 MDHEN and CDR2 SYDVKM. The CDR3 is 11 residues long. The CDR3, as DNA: TGTGCCAGCAGGTCAAACGGAGACCCCAACTTC. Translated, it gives CASRSNGDPNF.

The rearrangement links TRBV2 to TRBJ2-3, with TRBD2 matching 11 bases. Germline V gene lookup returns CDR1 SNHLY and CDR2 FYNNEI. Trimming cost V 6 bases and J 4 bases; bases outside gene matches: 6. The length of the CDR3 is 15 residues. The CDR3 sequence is CASRMTSGTSDTQYF. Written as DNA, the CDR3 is TGTGCCAGCAGGATGACTAGCGGGACCTCAGATACGCAGTATTTT.

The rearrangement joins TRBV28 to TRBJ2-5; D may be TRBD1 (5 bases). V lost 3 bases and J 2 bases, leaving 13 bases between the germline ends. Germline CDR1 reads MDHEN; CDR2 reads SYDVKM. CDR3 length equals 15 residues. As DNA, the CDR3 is TGTGCCAGCAGTTTGGGTGGGGCTGGGCAAGAGACCCAGTACTTC. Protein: CASSLGGAGQETQYF.

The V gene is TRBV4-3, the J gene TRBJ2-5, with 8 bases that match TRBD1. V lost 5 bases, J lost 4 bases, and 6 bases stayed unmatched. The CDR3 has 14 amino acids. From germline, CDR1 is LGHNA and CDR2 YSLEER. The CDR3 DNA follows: TGCGCCAGCAGCTGGGGGACAGGTACAGAGACCCAGTACTTC. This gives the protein CASSWGTGTETQYF.